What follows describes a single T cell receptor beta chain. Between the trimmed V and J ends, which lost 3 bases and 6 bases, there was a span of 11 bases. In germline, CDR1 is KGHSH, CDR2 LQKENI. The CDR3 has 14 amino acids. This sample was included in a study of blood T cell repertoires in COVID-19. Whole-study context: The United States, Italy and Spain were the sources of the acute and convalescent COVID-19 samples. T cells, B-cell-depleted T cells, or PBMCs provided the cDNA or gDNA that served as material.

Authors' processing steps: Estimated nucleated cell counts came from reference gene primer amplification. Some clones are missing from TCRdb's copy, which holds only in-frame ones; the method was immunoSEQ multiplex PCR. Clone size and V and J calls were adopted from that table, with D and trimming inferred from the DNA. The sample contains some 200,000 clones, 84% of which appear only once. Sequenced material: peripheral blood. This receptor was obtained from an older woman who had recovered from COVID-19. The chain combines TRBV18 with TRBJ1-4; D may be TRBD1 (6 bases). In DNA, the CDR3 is TGTGCCAGCTCACCGGGGGCTTTTTATGAAAAACTGTTTTTT. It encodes CASSPGAFYEKLFF.